Listed below are T cell receptor beta chains from one sample, sequenced in a study of blood T cell repertoires in COVID-19. The assay was immunoSEQ multiplex PCR, and TCRdb's table has in-frame clones only and misses some. The sample shows 150,000 or so clones, about three quarters of them seen only once. The sequencing input was peripheral blood. The receptors shown here come from a man aged 80 or over with acute or convalescent COVID-19. Each CDR3 is given with its conserved first and last residue. A D gene is named only where the DNA matches it firmly. Clone size, where shown, is once, few, many, or a class for clones that have expanded.

d_gene,v_gene,j_gene,abundance,CDR3nt,CDR3aa
TRBD2,TRBV9,TRBJ2-7,once,TGTGCCAGCAGTCCAGCGGGGGGGCCGTACGAGCAGTACTTC,CASSPAGGPYEQYF
TRBD1,TRBV24-1,TRBJ2-7,once,TGTGCCACCAGTGAACCGGACAGGGGCACGGTTAAGCAGTACTTC,CATSEPDRGTVKQYF
.,TRBV21-1,TRBJ2-5,.,TGTGCCAGCAACGGGACTAGCGGGATGTCCCAAGAGACCCAGTACTTC,CASNGTSGMSQETQYF
TRBD1,TRBV19,TRBJ1-2,.,TGTGCCAGTAGTACCCTCGCGACAGGGGACGGCTACACCTTC,CASSTLATGDGYTF
TRBD1,TRBV19,TRBJ1-4,.,TGTGCCAGTACGGGACAGGTCCGGGAAAAACTGTTTTTT,CASTGQVREKLFF
.,TRBV6-1,TRBJ1-3,.,TGTGCCAGCAGTGATGGTCGGGGTGGAAACACCATATATTTT,CASSDGRGGNTIYF
.,TRBV6-5,TRBJ1-5,.,TGTGCCAGCAGTTACGACGGGCAGGGTTGGCAGCCCCAGCATTTT,CASSYDGQGWQPQHF
TRBD1,TRBV11-2,TRBJ1-1,.,TGTGCCAGCAGCTTTATGAAGGGGGCGGGCACTGAAGCTTTCTTT,CASSFMKGAGTEAFF
.,TRBV12-2,TRBJ2-5,.,TGTGCAAGTCGTAGGGCAGGACTAGGGACCGAAGAGACCCAGTACTTC,CASRRAGLGTEETQYF
.,TRBV3-1/TRBV3-2,TRBJ2-5,.,TGTGCCAGCAGTCAAATTCCTCGGGAGACCCAGTACTTC,CASSQIPRETQYF
.,TRBV4-2,TRBJ2-1,once,TGTGCCAGCAGCCAAAGGCCGGGAGCCCAGAATGAGCAGTTCTTC,CASSQRPGAQNEQFF
TRBD1,TRBV19,TRBJ1-2,.,TGTGCCAGTACCTCGGGACAGGGGGCACCCTATGGCTACACCTTC,CASTSGQGAPYGYTF
.,TRBV2,TRBJ1-3,.,TGTGCCAGCAGTGAAACCGACTCGAGCTCTGGAAACACCATATATTTT,CASSETDSSSGNTIYF
.,TRBV6-5,TRBJ2-2,.,TGTGCCAGCAGTTTCCCCAGCGGCACGAACACCGGGGAGCTGTTTTTT,CASSFPSGTNTGELFF